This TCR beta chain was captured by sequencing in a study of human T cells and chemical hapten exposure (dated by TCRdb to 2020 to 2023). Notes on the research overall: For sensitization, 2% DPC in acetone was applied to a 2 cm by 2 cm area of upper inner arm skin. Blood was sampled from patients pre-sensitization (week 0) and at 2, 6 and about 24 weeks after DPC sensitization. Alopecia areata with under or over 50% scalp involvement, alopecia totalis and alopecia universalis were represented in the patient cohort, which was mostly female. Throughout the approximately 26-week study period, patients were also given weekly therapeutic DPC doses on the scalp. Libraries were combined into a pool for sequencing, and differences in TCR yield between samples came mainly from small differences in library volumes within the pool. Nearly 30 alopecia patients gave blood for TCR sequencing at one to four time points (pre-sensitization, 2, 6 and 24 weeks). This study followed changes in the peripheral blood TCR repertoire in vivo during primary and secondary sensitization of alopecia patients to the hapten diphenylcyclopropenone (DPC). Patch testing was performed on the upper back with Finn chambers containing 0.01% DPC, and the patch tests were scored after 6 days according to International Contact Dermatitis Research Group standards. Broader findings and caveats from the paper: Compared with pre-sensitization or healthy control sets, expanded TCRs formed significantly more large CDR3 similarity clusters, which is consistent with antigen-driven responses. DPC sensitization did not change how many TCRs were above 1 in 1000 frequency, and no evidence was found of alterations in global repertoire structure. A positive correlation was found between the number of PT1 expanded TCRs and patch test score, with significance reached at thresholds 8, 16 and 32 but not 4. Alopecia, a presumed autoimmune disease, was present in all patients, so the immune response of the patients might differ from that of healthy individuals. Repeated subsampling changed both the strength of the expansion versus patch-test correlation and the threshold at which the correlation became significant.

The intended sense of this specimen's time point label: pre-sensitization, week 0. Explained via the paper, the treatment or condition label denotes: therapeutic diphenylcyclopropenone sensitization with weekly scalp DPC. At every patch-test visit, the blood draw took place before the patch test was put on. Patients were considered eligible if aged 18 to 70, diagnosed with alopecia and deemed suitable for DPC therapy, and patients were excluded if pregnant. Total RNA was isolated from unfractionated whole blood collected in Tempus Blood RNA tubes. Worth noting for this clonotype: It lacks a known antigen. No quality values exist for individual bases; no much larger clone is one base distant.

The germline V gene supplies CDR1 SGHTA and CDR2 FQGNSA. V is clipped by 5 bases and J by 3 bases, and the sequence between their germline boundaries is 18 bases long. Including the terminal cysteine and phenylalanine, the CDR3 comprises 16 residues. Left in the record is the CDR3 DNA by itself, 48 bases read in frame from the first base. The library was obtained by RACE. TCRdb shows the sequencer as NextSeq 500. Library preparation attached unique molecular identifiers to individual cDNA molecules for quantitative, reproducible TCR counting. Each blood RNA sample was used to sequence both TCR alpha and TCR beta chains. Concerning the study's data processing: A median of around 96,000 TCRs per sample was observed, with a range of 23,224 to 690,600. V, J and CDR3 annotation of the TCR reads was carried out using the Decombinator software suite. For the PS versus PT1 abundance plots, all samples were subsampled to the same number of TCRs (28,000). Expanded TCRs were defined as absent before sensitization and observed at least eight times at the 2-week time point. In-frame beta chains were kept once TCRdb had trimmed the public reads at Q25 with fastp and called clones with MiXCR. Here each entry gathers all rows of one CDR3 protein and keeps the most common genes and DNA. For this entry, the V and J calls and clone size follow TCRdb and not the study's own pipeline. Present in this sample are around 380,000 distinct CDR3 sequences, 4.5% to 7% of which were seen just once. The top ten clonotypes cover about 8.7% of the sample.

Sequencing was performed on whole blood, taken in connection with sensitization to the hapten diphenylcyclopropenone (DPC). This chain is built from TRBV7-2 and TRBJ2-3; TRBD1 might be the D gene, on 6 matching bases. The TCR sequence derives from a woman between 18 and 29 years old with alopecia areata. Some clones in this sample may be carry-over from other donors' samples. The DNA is TGTGCCAGCAGCGCCCAGGGGACCCGGGTAACAGATACGCAGTATTTT. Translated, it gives CASSAQGTRVTDTQYF. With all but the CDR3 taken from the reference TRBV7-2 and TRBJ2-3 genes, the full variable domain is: GAGVSQSPSNKVTEKGKDVELRCDPISGHTALYWYRQSLGQGLEFLIYFQGNSAPDKSGLPSDRFSAERTGGSVSTLTIQRTQQEDSAVYLCASSAQGTRVTDTQYFGPGTRLTVL.